This T cell receptor beta chain appears in the sequencing data of a study of cytomegalovirus exposure and HLA in healthy donors. On the study more broadly: Among the approximately 410 genotyped donors, about 81% were placed in the Caucasian-associated ancestry cluster. General observations from the study: Beyond CMV serostatus, there was no information to go on about immune exposure.

The study ran its PCR with 60 Vbeta and 13 Jbeta primers. Repertoires were generated with immunoSEQ multiplex PCR, while TCRdb's copy carries only in-frame clones and drops some. Of 65,000 to 95,000 clones listed, over 75% are singletons. Worth noting for this clone: Its antigen is unidentified.

CDR1 GTSNPN and CDR2 SVGIG come from the germline V gene (reference sequence). The trim removed 8 bases at V and 2 bases at J, leaving 5 bases unmatched. This CDR3 region has 13 residues. The sequencing input was PBMCs. This receptor was taken from a human donor in good health. The chain couples TRBV30 to TRBJ2-5; 10 nucleotides line up with TRBD1. For the CDR3, the DNA is TGTGCCACGGACAGGGGGAGTCAAGAGACCCAGTACTTC. This codes for CATDRGSQETQYF.